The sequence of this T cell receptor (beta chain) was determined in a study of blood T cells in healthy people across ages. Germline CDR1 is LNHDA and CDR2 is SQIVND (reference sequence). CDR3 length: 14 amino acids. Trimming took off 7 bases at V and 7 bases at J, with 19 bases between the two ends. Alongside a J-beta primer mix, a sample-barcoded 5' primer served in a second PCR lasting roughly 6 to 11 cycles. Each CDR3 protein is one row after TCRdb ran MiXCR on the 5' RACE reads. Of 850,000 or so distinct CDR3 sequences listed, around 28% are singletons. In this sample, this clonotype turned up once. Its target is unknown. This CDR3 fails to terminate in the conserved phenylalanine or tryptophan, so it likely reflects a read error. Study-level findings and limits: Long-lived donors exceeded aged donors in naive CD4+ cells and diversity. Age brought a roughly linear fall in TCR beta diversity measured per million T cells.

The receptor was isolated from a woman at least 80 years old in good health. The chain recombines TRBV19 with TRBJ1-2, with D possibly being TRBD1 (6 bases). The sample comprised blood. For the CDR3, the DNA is TGTGCCAGTACCCTTAATTCAGGGGTCGGTGGCTACACCGTC. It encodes CASTLNSGVGGYTV.